This T cell receptor (beta chain) was documented in a study of blood T cell repertoires in COVID-19. Overall study: Donors in the United States, Italy and Spain gave samples during acute or convalescent COVID-19. T cells, B-cell-depleted T cells, or PBMCs provided the cDNA or gDNA that served as material.

Here immunoSEQ multiplex PCR was the method, and the copy in TCRdb shows in-frame clones only, minus some. The sample has around 320,000 clones, about 91% seen once. Trimming removed 4 bases at V and 1 base at J, with 4 bases between. Germline V gives CDR1 LNHDA, CDR2 SQIVND (reference sequence). The length of the CDR3 is 12 residues. The sample was peripheral blood. The sequence was obtained from a woman under 40 who had recovered from COVID-19. This chain connects TRBV19 to TRBJ1-2; D gene ambiguous. In nucleotides, the CDR3 is TGTGCCAGTAGTACGTATAACTATGGCTACACCTTC. Translating it yields CASSTYNYGYTF.